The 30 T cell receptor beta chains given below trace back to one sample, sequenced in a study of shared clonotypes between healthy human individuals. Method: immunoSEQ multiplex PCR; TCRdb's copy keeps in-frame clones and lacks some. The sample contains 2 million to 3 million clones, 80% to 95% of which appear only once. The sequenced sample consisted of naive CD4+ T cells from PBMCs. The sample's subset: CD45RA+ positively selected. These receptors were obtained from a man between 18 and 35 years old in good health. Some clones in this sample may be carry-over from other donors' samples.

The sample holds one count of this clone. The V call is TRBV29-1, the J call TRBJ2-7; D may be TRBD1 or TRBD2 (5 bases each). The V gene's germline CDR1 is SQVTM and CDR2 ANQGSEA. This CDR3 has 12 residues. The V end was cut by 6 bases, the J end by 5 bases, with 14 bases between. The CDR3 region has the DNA TGCAGCGTAGGGGACCTCGGCAACGAGCAGTACTTC. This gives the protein CSVGDLGNEQYF.

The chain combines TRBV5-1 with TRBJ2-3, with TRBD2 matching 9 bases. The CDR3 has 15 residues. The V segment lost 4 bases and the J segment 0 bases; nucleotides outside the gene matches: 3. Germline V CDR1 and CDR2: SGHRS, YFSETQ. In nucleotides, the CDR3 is TGCGCCAGCAGCGCTGGGACTAGCAGCACAGATACGCAGTATTTT. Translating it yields CASSAGTSSTDTQYF.

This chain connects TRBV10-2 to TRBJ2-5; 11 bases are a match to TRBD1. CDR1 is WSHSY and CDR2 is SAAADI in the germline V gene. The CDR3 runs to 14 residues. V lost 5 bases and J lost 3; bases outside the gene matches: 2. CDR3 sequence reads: CASSWTGGEETQYF. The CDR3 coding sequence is TGCGCCAGCAGTTGGACAGGGGGCGAAGAGACCCAGTACTTC.

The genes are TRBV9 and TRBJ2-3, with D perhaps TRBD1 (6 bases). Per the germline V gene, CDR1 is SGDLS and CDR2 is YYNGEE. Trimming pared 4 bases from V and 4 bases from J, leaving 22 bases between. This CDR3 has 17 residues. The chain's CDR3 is CASSPHPGTPASDTQYF. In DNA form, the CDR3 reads TGTGCCAGCAGCCCACATCCCGGGACACCCGCCTCAGATACGCAGTATTTT.

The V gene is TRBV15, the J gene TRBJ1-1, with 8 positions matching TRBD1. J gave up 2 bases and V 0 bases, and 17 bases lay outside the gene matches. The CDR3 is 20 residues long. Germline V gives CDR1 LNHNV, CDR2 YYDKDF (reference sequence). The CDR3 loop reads CATSRDPRPRGPWGNTEAFF. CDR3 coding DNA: TGTGCCACCAGCAGAGATCCCCGACCCAGGGGGCCTTGGGGCAACACTGAAGCTTTCTTT.

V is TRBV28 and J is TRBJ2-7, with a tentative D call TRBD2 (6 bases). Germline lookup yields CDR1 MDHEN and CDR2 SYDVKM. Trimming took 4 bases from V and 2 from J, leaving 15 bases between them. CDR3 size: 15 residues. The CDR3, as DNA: TGTGCCAGCAGTTCCAGGTCCGGCGGGACCTACGAGCAGTACTTC. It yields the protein CASSSRSGGTYEQYF.

The DNA for the CDR3 is TGCGCCAGCAGCCAAGATTGGGGGTATCAGCCCCAGCATTTT. Its protein is CASSQDWGYQPQHF. This chain joins TRBV4-1 and TRBJ1-5; weak D call: TRBD1 (5 bases). The CDR3 contains 14 residues. Between the trimmed V and J ends, which lost 0 bases and 5 bases, there was a span of 8 bases. Germline V gene sequence: CDR1 MGHRA, CDR2 YSYEKL.

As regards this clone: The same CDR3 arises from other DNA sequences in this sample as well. CDR3 in DNA: TGTGCCAGCAGGCGGAACAATGAGCAGTTCTTC. Protein sequence: CASRRNNEQFF. The chain combines TRBV6-1 with TRBJ2-1, with D hard to call. Germline CDR1 MNHNS, CDR2 SASEGT. The CDR3 contains 11 residues. V lost 6 bases, J lost 5 bases, and 5 bases lay in between.

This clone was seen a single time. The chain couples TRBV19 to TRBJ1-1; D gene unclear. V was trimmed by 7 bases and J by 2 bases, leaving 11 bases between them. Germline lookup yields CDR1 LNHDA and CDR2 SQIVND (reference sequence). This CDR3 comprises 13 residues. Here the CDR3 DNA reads TGTGCCAGTACTAAAGTCGGAAACACTGAAGCTTTCTTT. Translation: CASTKVGNTEAFF.

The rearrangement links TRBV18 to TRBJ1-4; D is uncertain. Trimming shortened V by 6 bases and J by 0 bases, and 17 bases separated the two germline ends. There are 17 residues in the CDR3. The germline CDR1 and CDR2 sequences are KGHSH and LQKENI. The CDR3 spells CASSYSFGSATNEKLFF. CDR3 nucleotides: TGTGCCAGCTCGTATAGCTTCGGGTCGGCAACTAATGAAAAACTGTTTTTT.

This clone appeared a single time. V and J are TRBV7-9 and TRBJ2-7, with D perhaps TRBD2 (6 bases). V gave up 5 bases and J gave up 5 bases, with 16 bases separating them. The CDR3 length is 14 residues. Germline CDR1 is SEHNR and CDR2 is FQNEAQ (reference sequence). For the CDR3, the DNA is TGTGCCAGCAGCCGAGATCGGAGGGCTGACGAGCAGTACTTC. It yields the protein CASSRDRRADEQYF.

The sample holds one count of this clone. The CDR3 spells CASSYTTSGSRAGELFF. CDR3 bases: TGCGCCAGCAGCTACACCACTAGCGGGAGTAGGGCCGGGGAGCTGTTTTTT. The rearrangement links TRBV5-1 to TRBJ2-2; 11 bases line up with TRBD2. This CDR3 comprises 17 residues. With V trimmed by 3 bases and J by 6 bases, 10 bases remained unmatched. CDR1 and CDR2 (germline): SGHRS, YFSETQ.

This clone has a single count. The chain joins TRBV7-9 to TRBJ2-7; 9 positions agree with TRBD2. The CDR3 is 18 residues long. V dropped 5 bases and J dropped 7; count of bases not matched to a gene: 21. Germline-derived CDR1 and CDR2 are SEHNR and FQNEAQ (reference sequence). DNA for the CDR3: TGTGCCAGCAGCCTCACTCGGGCTAGCGGGACGGCTTCTCCTGAGCAGTACTTC. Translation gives CASSLTRASGTASPEQYF.

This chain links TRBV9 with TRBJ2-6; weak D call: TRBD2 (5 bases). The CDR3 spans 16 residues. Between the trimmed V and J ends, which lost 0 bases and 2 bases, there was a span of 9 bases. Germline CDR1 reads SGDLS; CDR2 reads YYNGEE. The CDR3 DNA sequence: TGTGCCAGCAGCGTAGCTCCGGGGACTGGGGCCAACGTCCTGACTTTC. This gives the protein CASSVAPGTGANVLTF.

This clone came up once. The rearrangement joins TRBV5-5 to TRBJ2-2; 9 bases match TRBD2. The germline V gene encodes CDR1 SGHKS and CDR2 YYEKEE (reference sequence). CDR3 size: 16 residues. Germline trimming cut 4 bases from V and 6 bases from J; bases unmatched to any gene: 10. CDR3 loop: CASSLSGRPYSGELFF. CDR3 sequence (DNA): TGTGCCAGCAGCCTCAGCGGGAGGCCGTACTCCGGGGAGCTGTTTTTT.

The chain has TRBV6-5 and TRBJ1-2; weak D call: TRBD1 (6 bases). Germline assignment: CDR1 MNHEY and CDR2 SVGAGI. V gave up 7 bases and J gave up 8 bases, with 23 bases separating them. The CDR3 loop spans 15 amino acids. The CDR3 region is CASTPGPRGAPGYTF. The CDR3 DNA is TGTGCCAGCACCCCCGGCCCCCGGGGGGCTCCAGGCTACACCTTC.

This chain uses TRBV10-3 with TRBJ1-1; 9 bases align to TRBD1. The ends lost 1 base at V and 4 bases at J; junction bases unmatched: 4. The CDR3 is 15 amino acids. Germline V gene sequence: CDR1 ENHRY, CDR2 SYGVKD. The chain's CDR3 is CAISELGQGSTEAFF. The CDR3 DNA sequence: TGTGCCATCAGTGAGTTGGGACAGGGTAGCACTGAAGCTTTCTTT.

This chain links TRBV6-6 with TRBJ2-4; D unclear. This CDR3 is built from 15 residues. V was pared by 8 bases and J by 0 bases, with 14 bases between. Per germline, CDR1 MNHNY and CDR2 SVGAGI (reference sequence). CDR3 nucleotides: TGTGCCAGCGTTCAGGAAGGATTAGCCAAAAACATTCAGTACTTC. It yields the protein CASVQEGLAKNIQYF.

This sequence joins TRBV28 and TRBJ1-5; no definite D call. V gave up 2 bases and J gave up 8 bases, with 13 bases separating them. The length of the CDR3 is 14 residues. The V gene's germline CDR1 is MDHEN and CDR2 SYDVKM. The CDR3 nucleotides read TGTGCCAGCAGTTTACCCGGTCAGCAAGAGCCCCAGCATTTT. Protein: CASSLPGQQEPQHF.

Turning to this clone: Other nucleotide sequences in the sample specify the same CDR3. This chain's CDR3 is CASSLLAGSSYNEQFF. DNA for the CDR3: TGCGCCAGCAGCCTGTTAGCGGGAAGCTCCTACAATGAGCAGTTCTTC. The V and J genes are TRBV5-1 and TRBJ2-1; 8 bases fit TRBD2. Germline V gene lookup returns CDR1 SGHRS and CDR2 YFSETQ. The CDR3 consists of 16 residues. The trim removed 4 bases at V and 0 bases at J, leaving 6 bases unmatched.

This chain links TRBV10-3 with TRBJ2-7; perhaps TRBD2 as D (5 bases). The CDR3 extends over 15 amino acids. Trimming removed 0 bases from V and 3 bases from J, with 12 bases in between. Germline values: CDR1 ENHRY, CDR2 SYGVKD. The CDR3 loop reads CAISESSGTHYEQYF. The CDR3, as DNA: TGTGCCATCAGTGAGTCGAGCGGCACCCACTACGAGCAGTACTTC.

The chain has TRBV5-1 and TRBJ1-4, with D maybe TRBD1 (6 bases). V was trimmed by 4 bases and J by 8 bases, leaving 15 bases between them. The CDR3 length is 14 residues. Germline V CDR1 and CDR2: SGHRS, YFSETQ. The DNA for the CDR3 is TGCGCCAGCAGCCAAACAGGGTACGAGGAAAAACTGTTTTTT. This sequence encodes CASSQTGYEEKLFF. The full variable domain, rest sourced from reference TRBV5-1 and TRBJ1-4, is KAGVTQTPRYLIKTRGQQVTLSCSPISGHRSVSWYQQTPGQGLQFLFEYFSETQRNKGNFPGRFSGRQFSNSRSEMNVSTLELGDSALYLCASSQTGYEEKLFFGSGTQLSVL.

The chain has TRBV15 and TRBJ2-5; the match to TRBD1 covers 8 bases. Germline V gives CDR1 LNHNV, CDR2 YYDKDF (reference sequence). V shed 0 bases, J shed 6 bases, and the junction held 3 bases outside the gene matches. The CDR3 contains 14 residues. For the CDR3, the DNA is TGTGCCACCAGCAGAGACAGGGGGCGGCAGACCCAGTACTTC. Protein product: CATSRDRGRQTQYF.

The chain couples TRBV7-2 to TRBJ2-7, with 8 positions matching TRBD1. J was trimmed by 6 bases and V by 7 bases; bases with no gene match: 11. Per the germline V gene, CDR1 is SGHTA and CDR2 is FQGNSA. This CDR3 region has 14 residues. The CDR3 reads CASNRLTGAVEQYF. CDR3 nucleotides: TGTGCCAGCAACCGGTTGACAGGGGCCGTCGAGCAGTACTTC.

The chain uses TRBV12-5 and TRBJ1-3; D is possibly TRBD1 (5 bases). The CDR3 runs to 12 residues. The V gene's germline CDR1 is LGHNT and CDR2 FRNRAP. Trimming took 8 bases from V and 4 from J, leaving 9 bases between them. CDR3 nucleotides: TGTGCTAGTAGCCGGGGGGGAAACACCATATATTTT. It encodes CASSRGGNTIYF.

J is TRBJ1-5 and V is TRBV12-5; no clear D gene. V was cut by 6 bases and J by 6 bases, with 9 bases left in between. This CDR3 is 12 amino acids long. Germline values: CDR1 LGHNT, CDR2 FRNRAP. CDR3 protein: CASGAPGQPQHF. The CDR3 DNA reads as TGTGCTAGTGGCGCCCCGGGTCAGCCCCAGCATTTT.

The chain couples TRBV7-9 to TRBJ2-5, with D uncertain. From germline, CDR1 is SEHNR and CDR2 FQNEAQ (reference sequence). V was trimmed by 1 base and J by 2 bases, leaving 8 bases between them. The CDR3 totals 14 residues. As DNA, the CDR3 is TGTGCCAGCAGCTTAGGAGAGGTTCAAGAGACCCAGTACTTC. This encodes CASSLGEVQETQYF.

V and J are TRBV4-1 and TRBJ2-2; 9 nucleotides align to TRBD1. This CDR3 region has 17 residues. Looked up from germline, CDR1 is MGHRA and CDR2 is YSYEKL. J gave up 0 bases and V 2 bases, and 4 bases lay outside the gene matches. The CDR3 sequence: CASSQSTGGANTGELFF. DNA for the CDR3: TGCGCCAGCAGCCAATCTACAGGGGGCGCGAACACCGGGGAGCTGTTTTTT.

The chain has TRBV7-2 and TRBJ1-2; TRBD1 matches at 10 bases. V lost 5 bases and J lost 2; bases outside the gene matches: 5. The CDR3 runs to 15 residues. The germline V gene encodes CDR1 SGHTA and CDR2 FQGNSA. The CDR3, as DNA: TGTGCCAGCAGCGCCCGGGACAGGGGAAACTATGGCTACACCTTC. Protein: CASSARDRGNYGYTF.

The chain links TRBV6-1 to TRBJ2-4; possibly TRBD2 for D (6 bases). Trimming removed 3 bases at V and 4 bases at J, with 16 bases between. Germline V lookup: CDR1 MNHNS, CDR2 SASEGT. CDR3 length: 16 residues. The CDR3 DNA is TGTGCCAGCAGTGAGCATCTCAGGAGGGCGAAAAACATTCAGTACTTC. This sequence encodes CASSEHLRRAKNIQYF.